This TCR beta chain was sequenced during a study of response to subunit inactivated influenza vaccine. Notes on the study in general: Each seasonal influenza vaccination, the authors suggested, recruits few new T cells.

The CDR3 sequence is 15 residues long. The germline gives CDR1 SGHTA, CDR2 FQGTGA. TCRdb called the RT-PCR reads again in MiXCR, with one record for every CDR3 protein. The data contain approximately 250,000 distinct CDR3 sequences, 12% of them singletons. In this sample, this clonotype turned up a few times. Its antigen is not known. Relative to the germline gene, one junction end is altered; a read error may explain this. The sample consisted of non-naive T cells sorted from PBMCs, taken around two weeks before vaccination. This chain uses TRBV7-3 with TRBJ2-6; unclear D gene. This clonotype was sampled from a man in his fifties or sixties who received an inactivated influenza vaccine. This CDR3 reads CASSITSSGANVLTF. CDR3 in DNA: TGTGCCAGCAGCATAACCTCCAGTGGGGCCAACGTCCTGACTTTC.